This T cell receptor beta chain was recovered during a study of shared clonotypes between healthy human individuals. Study-level points and caveats: The rarefaction results pointed to incomplete sorted-subset sequencing despite large depth. A small donor pool kept down the genetic and exposure-history diversity that was represented. Measured sharing among donors was expected to vary with sequencing depth.

Those who donated were healthy HIV-negative adults, with no recent acute infections or vaccinations reported. Details on this clone: Its cognate antigen is unknown.

The V end lost 9 bases, the J end lost 2 bases, and 14 bases lay between the germline ends. Per germline, CDR1 MNHNY and CDR2 SVGAGI (reference sequence). The CDR3 contains 14 residues. Assay used: immunoSEQ multiplex PCR; TCRdb lists only in-frame clones, some missing. The profile shows a few million clones, just under 95% of them singletons. The sample was naive CD4+ T cells from PBMCs. This sample's subset: CD45RA+ positively selected. The chain is built from TRBV6-6 and TRBJ1-3; possible D gene TRBD1, 5 bases. The origin of this receptor is a young man in good health. Some clones in this sample may be carry-over from other donors' samples. CDR3 residues: CASLRGAPGNTIYF. Written as DNA, the CDR3 is TGTGCCAGTCTAAGGGGTGCCCCTGGAAACACCATATATTTT.